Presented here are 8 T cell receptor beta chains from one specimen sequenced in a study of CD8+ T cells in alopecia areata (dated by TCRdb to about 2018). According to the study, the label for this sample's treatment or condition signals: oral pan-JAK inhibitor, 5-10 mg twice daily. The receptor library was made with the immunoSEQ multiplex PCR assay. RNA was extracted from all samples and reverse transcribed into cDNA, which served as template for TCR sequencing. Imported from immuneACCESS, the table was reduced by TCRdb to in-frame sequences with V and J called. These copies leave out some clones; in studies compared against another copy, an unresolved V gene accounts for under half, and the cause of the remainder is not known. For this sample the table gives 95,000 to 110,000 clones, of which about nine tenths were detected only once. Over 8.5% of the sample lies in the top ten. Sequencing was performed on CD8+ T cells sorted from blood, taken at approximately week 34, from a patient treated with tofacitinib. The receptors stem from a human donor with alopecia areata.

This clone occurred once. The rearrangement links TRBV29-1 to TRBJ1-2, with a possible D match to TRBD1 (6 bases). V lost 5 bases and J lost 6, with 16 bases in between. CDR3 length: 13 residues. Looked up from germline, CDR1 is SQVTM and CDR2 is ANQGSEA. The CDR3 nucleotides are TGCAGCGTTCAGACGGGGGCTAGGCATGGCTACACCTTC. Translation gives CSVQTGARHGYTF.

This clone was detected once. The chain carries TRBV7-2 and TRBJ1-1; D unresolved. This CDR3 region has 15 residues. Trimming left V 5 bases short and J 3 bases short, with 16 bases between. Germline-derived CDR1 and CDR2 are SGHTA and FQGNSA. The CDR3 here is CASSEQWVMDTEAFF. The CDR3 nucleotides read TGTGCCAGCAGCGAACAATGGGTTATGGACACTGAAGCTTTCTTT.

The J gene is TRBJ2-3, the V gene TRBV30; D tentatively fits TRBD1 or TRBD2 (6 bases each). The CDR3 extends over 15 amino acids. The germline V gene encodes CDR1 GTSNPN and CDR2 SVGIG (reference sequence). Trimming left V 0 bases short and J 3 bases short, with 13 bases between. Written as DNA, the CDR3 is TGTGCCTGGAGTGTCACGGGGGCTCTGACAGATACGCAGTATTTT. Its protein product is CAWSVTGALTDTQYF.

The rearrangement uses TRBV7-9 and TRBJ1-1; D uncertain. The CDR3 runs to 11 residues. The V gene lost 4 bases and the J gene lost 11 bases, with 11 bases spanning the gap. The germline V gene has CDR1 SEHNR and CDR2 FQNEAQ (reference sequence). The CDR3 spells CASSSMPGAFF. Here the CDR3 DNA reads TGTGCCAGCAGCTCCATGCCCGGGGCTTTCTTT.

The CDR3: CASSLVGEQYF. The DNA for the CDR3 is TGTGCCAGCAGCTTAGTTGGGGAGCAGTACTTC. The rearrangement joins TRBV7-8 to TRBJ2-7; D gene uncertain. CDR3 length: 11 residues. Germline loops: CDR1 SGHVS, CDR2 FQNEAQ. V shed 1 base and J shed 7 bases, with 5 bases lying between them.

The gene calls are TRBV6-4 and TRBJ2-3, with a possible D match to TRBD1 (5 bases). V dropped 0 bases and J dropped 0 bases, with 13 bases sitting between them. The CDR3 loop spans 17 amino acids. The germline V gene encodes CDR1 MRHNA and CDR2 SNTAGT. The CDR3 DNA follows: TGTGCCAGCAGTGACTCTTTCCGGGCAGGGAGCACAGATACGCAGTATTTT. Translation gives CASSDSFRAGSTDTQYF.

This chain's CDR3 is CASSLEADTQYF. DNA for the CDR3: TGTGCCAGCAGCTTAGAGGCAGATACGCAGTATTTT. The rearrangement links TRBV7-9 to TRBJ2-3; D unclear. Germline lookup yields CDR1 SEHNR and CDR2 FQNEAQ (reference sequence). Trimming took off 1 base at V and 4 bases at J, with 3 bases between the two ends. This CDR3 comprises 12 residues.

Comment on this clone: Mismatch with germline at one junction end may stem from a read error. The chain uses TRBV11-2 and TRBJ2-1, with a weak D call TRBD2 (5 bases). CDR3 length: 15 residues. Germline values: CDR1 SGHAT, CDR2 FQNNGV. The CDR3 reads CASILSLSGFNEQFF. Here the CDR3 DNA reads TGTGCCAGCATCTTATCATTGAGCGGCTTTAATGAGCAGTTCTTC.